These T cell receptor beta chains were read from a single sample in a study of blood T cells in healthy people across ages. Each CDR3 protein gets one entry after TCRdb re-called the 5' RACE reads with MiXCR. Of more than 1,400,000 distinct CDR3 sequences listed, 35% to 45% are singletons. The specimen was blood. Source of these receptors: a woman between 18 and 29 years old in good health. Both conserved end residues are trimmed from each CDR3.

TRBJ2-5	12	TRBV6-5	ASSYRSDSGEQY
TRBJ2-1	12	TRBV7-2	ASSLVGSSGEQF
TRBJ2-1	14	TRBV5-1	ASSSNSISGYNEQF
TRBJ2-1	13	TRBV12-3/TRBV12-4	ASSFSTALGDEQF
TRBJ2-1	11	TRBV10-3	AIMRDSYNEQF
TRBJ2-3	10	TRBV6-5	ASRDRGDTQY
TRBJ2-5	14	TRBV7-2	ASSPPGLARYNEQY
TRBJ1-5	13	TRBV6-6	ASREQGPAGQPQH
TRBJ1-6	12	TRBV12-3/TRBV12-4	ASSVDISYSPLH
TRBJ1-2	12	TRBV27	ATLIGRGSYGYT
TRBJ1-4	12	TRBV5-1	ASSSGVTNEKLF
TRBJ1-2	12	TRBV3-1	ASSPSSGLHGYT
TRBJ1-1	11	TRBV5-1	ASCPPENTEAF
-	16	TRBV7-2	ASSSSANRDASYNEQY
TRBJ2-3	14	TRBV6-1	ASSGGLAGGTDTQY
TRBJ2-1	17	TRBV24-1	ATSATGTGASSSYNEQF
TRBJ2-7	11	TRBV2	ASKERETYEQY
TRBJ2-3	9	TRBV5-1	ANSFVDTLY
TRBJ1-1	14	TRBV7-9	ASSLASFGPNTEAF
TRBJ1-1	14	TRBV6-5	ASSYSGEVRGGEAF
TRBJ2-3	11	TRBV25-1	ASRSWGTDTQY
TRBJ2-3	12	TRBV20-1	SATKPLSTDTQY
-	13	TRBV4-1	ASSLRRDLGETQY
TRBJ1-1	11	TRBV6-4	ASSDSWSTEAF
TRBJ1-1	11	TRBV18	ASSPSEIHEAF
TRBJ2-2	13	TRBV7-3	ASSFRTSPNGELF
TRBJ2-2	15	TRBV20-1	SARSTTSGTNTGELF
TRBJ2-3	11	TRBV5-1	ASGLAGPDTQY
TRBJ2-2	13	TRBV2	ASGRDPQFFGELF